The sequence of this T cell receptor beta chain was determined in a study of blood T cells in healthy people across ages. CDR3 size: 16 residues. The germline gives CDR1 KGHDR, CDR2 SFDVKD. V was pared by 2 bases and J by 6 bases, with 16 bases between. Primed by a sample-barcoded 5' primer and a J-beta primer mix, a second PCR proceeded for about 6 to 11 cycles. MiXCR, run by TCRdb on the 5' RACE reads, gives a single entry per CDR3 protein. The sample includes roughly 800,000 distinct CDR3 sequences, roughly 53% of them seen just once. Findings and caveats of the study: No one knew whether donors had CMV, which possibly confounded expanded clonotype changes.

There are a few counts of this clonotype. What it recognizes is unknown. The TCR was taken from an elderly man in good health. The sequenced sample was blood. This rearrangement joins TRBV24-1 to TRBJ2-1, with TRBD2 as a possible D gene (6 bases). The CDR3 sequence: CATSDSPMGGFNEQFF. The CDR3 bases are TGTGCCACCAGTGATTCCCCGATGGGGGGATTCAATGAGCAGTTCTTC.